There are many counts of the clone carrying this T cell receptor beta chain. Antigen: not known. The V segment lost 3 bases and the J segment 3 bases; nucleotides outside the gene matches: 4. The germline V gene encodes CDR1 DFQATT and CDR2 SNEGSKA (reference sequence). CDR3 length: 13 amino acids. This entry is derived from a study of Graves' ophthalmopathy and Graves' hyperthyroidism. In the study overall: Peripheral blood samples were taken at initial diagnosis, before any treatment.

Other autoimmune diseases, uncontrolled infections, pregnancy or lactation excluded patients from enrollment. Broader study findings: Researchers report that a 13-signature model separated ophthalmopathy from stable hyperthyroidism, posting 87.88% sensitivity and more than 70% specificity.

The study amplified TCR beta CDR3 regions using RNA transcripts. The first-round RT-PCR employed HTBI primers together with the Qiagen OneStep RT-PCR kit. A multiplex PCR was then performed as the second round. A single record per CDR3 protein comes from TCRdb applying MiXCR to the multiplex PCR reads. The data contain 620,000 or so distinct CDR3 sequences, 22% of them singletons. The J gene is TRBJ1-1, the V gene TRBV20-1, with TRBD1 identical over 7 bases. The sample was peripheral blood. This TCR was sampled from a woman younger than 35 with stable Graves' hyperthyroidism. Some clones in this sample may be carry-over from other donors' samples. CDR3 protein: CSASWQGDTEAFF. The CDR3, as DNA: TGCAGTGCTAGTTGGCAGGGGGACACTGAAGCTTTCTTT.